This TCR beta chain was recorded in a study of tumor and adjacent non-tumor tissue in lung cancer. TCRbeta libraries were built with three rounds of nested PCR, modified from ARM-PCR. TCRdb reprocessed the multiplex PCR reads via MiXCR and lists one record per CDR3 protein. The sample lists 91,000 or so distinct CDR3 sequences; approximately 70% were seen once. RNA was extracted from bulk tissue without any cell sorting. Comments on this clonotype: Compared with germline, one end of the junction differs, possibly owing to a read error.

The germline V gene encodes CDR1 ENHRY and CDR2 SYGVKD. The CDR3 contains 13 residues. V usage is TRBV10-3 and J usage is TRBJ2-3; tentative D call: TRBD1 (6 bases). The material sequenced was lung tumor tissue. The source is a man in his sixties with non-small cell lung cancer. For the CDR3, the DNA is TGTGCCATCAGTGCAGGGGACACAGATACGCGGTATTTT. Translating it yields CAISAGDTDTRYF.